The 15 T cell receptor beta chains below come from one sample, sequenced in a study of T cells in Graves' hyperthyroidism and ophthalmopathy. RNA transcripts provided the source from which TCR beta CDR3 regions were amplified. RT-PCR in the first round (using the HTBI primer set) targeted the TCR CDR3. MiXCR, applied by TCRdb to the multiplex PCR reads, yields one record per CDR3 protein. The sample includes about 680,000 distinct CDR3 sequences, over 35% of them seen just once. The sequenced sample was blood. Receptors originate from a woman between 35 and 50 years old with Graves' hyperthyroidism.

This chain uses TRBV6-5 with TRBJ1-4; 7 bases are shared with TRBD1. Looked up from germline, CDR1 is MNHEY and CDR2 is SVGAGI. This CDR3 has 14 amino acids. Unmatched junction bases numbered 12, after V lost 10 bases and J lost 7 bases. CDR3 nucleotides: TGTGCCACCATGAAAAGGGGGCTAGGTGAAAAACTGTTTTTT. Protein: CATMKRGLGEKLFF.

This clonotype was seen a handful of times. A read error may be the cause here, since a much bigger clone is one base away. The chain carries TRBV10-3 and TRBJ2-7, with D perhaps matching TRBD1 or TRBD2 (7 bases each). The germline V and J ends were trimmed by 3 bases and 2 bases, with 14 bases remaining between them. The CDR3 consists of 15 residues. Germline values: CDR1 ENHRY, CDR2 SYGVKD. CDR3 bases: TGTGCCATCAGTGAAGGGAGGGGGCCAGCCTACGAGCAGTACTTC. It is translated as CAISEGRGPAYEQYF.

Of note for this clonotype: Sequence at one end of the junction differs from germline and may be a read error. The chain combines TRBV7-9 with TRBJ1-1, with D unresolved. CDR3 length: 13 residues. Germline V gene lookup returns CDR1 SEHNR and CDR2 FQNEAQ (reference sequence). This chain's CDR3 is CASSQASVAEAFF. The CDR3, as DNA: TGCGCCAGCAGCCAGGCAAGTGTGGCTGAAGCTTTCTTT.

This clonotype was picked up a small number of times. V is TRBV5-1 and J is TRBJ1-1; D gene ambiguous. The CDR3 runs 15 residues. Trimming removed 1 base at V and 1 base at J, with 11 bases between. CDR1 SGHRS and CDR2 YFSETQ come from the germline V gene. CDR3 nucleotide sequence: TGCGCCAGCAGCTTGTTTGGCAGCCCGAACACTGAAGCTTTCTTT. Residues: CASSLFGSPNTEAFF. Based on the CDR3 plus reference TRBV5-1 and TRBJ1-1, the full variable domain is KAGVTQTPRYLIKTRGQQVTLSCSPISGHRSVSWYQQTPGQGLQFLFEYFSETQRNKGNFPGRFSGRQFSNSRSEMNVSTLELGDSALYLCASSLFGSPNTEAFFGQGTRLTVV.

The chain employs TRBV6-5 and TRBJ1-1; D gene ambiguous. The CDR3 contains 13 residues. The V end was cut by 7 bases, the J end by 2 bases, with 11 bases between. CDR1 and CDR2 from the germline V gene are MNHEY and SVGAGI. CDR3 in DNA: TGTGCCAGCACTATGGAGGGAAACACTGAAGCTTTCTTT. Residues: CASTMEGNTEAFF.

About this clonotype: One end of the junction fails to match germline, which may point to a read error. The J gene is TRBJ1-6, the V gene TRBV7-9; 9 bases fit TRBD1. Germline V gene data show CDR1 as SEHNR and CDR2 as FQNEAQ (reference sequence). CDR3 length: 13 residues. CDR3 residues: CASSSDRGPPPHF. The CDR3 DNA sequence: TGTGCCAGCAGCTCGGACAGGGGACCACCCCCCCACTTT.

There are a few counts of this clonotype. The gene calls are TRBV20-1 and TRBJ1-1, with D perhaps matching TRBD1 (5 bases). Germline-derived CDR1 and CDR2 are DFQATT and SNEGSKA (reference sequence). The CDR3 has 14 residues. V was cut by 0 bases and J by 7 bases, with 15 bases left in between. The CDR3 DNA reads TGCAGTGCTAGAGATTGGAGGGGTACGGGTGAAGCTTTCTTT. Amino acid sequence: CSARDWRGTGEAFF.

The genes are TRBV6-5 and TRBJ2-5; D call uncertain. Germline lookup yields CDR1 MNHEY and CDR2 SVGAGI. Trimming shortened V by 6 bases and J by 6 bases, and 5 bases separated the two germline ends. The CDR3 length is 10 residues. The CDR3 region is CASRDQTQYF. The CDR3 DNA reads as TGTGCCAGCAGGGACCAGACCCAGTACTTC.

In this sample, this clonotype turned up many times. The chain uses TRBV15 and TRBJ1-6, with D possibly TRBD1 on 5 matching bases. The CDR3 spans 16 residues. The germline CDR1 and CDR2 sequences are LNHNV and YYDKDF (reference sequence). The V and J ends lost 0 bases and 5 bases respectively, with 11 bases between them. The CDR3 region has the DNA TGTGCCACCAGCAGAGACCGGTCAGGGCATAATTCACCCCTCCACTTT. Its protein is CATSRDRSGHNSPLHF.

There are many counts of this clonotype. The chain employs TRBV12-3 or TRBV12-4 and TRBJ1-5; the D is unclear. V lost 3 bases and J 7 bases, leaving 16 bases between the germline ends. This CDR3 spans 15 amino acids. In DNA, the CDR3 is TGTGCCAGCAGTTTTGCCCTAAATGAATGGCAGCCCCAGCATTTT. Amino acid sequence: CASSFALNEWQPQHF.

This clonotype was recorded at least ten times. The chain carries TRBV7-9 and TRBJ1-1; TRBD1 might be the D (6 bases). The CDR3 covers 16 residues. V dropped 6 bases and J dropped 1 base, with 18 bases sitting between them. Germline CDR1 reads SEHNR; CDR2 reads FQNEAQ (reference sequence). The CDR3 loop is CASRNFRSTGNTEAFF. CDR3 nucleotide sequence: TGTGCCAGCAGGAACTTCCGGTCGACAGGGAACACTGAAGCTTTCTTT.

The chain employs TRBV12-3 or TRBV12-4 and TRBJ1-2, with D uncertain. V lost 4 bases, J lost 2 bases, and 5 bases lay in between. The CDR3 loop spans 12 amino acids. The CDR3 DNA reads TGTGCCAGCAGTTCTATCAACTATGGCTACACCTTC. Protein product: CASSSINYGYTF.

This clonotype was detected a few times. The chain couples TRBV29-1 to TRBJ2-5, with 8 bases lining up with TRBD1. The trim removed 3 bases at V and 5 bases at J, leaving 5 bases unmatched. The CDR3 consists of 13 residues. Per the germline V gene, CDR1 is SQVTM and CDR2 is ANQGSEA. CDR3 sequence (DNA): TGCAGCGTTGAGAAGGACAGGGCCGAGACCCAGTACTTC. It yields the protein CSVEKDRAETQYF. The entire variable domain, with the rest obtained from reference TRBV29-1 and TRBJ2-5, is as follows: SAVISQKPSRDICQRGTSLTIQCQVDSQVTMMFWYRQQPGQSLTLIATANQGSEATYESGFVIDKFPISRPNLTFSTLTVSNMSPEDSSIYLCSVEKDRAETQYFGPGTRLLVL.

Notes on this clonotype: A much bigger clone sits one base away, suggesting this may be a read error. The genes are TRBV19 and TRBJ1-6; D unresolved. This CDR3 contains 15 residues. The ends were cut back, 5 bases at V and 14 bases at J, with 22 bases in the middle. Germline values: CDR1 LNHDA, CDR2 SQIVND (reference sequence). The CDR3 DNA follows: TGTGCCAGTAGTTTTCGGGGTTCAATTTTAGGGACCCTCCACTTT. Translation: CASSFRGSILGTLHF.

This rearrangement joins TRBV10-3 to TRBJ2-7, with 8 bases identical to TRBD2. Unmatched junction bases numbered 6, after V lost 7 bases and J lost 1 base. The CDR3 has 14 amino acids. In germline, CDR1 is ENHRY, CDR2 SYGVKD. CDR3 nucleotides: TGTGCCATCAATAAAGCGGGGGAGTCCTACGAGCAGTACTTC. It codes for CAINKAGESYEQYF.